The entry below describes one T cell receptor (beta chain). Its antigen is undetermined. Germline V lookup: CDR1 MDHEN, CDR2 SYDVKM. The CDR3 is made up of 15 amino acids. Phenotypically, naive CD8+ T cells corresponded to CD45RO-CCR7+CD27+CD95-. Researchers prepared the TRB cDNA libraries using 5' RACE with UMI labels. Each CDR3 protein gets one entry in TCRdb, which reprocessed the 5' RACE reads and gives no DNA. The sample has 6,500 to 9,500 distinct CDR3 sequences; the top ten hold roughly 2.2%. This entry comes from a study of CXCR3-negative and CXCR3-positive naive CD8 T cells. Study findings and constraints: Memory cells differed in TRBV-TRBJ usage, but naive CXCR3-negative and CXCR3-positive cells had similar usage. No difference in surface CD5 was seen between naive subsets, and TCR strength was inferred from TRB CDR3 properties.

The TCR sequence derives from a human donor in good health. Some clones in this sample may be carry-over from other donors' samples. The sample consisted of naive CXCR3- CD8+ T cells from blood. The subset was: CD45RO-CCR7+CD27+CD95- naive CD8+ T cells lacking CXCR3 (TNR3-). The rearrangement joins TRBV28 to TRBJ1-3. CDR3: CASSSGRALGNTIYF.